This T cell receptor beta chain was observed in a study of blood T cell repertoires in COVID-19. Study information: Spain, Italy and the United States supplied samples that represented acute and convalescent COVID-19.

V dropped 0 bases and J dropped 1 base, with 14 bases sitting between them. Per germline, CDR1 SGHDT and CDR2 YYEEEE. This CDR3 comprises 17 residues. Assay used: immunoSEQ multiplex PCR; TCRdb lists only in-frame clones, some missing. The data show over 60,000 clones, with roughly 87% seen just once and around 20% held by the top ten. Sequenced material: peripheral blood. The source is a human donor in a cohort sampled during active COVID-19. This sequence joins TRBV5-6 and TRBJ1-3, with D possibly matching TRBD1 (6 bases). The CDR3 bases are TGTGCCAGCAGCTTGGTGGCAGGGGCAGTGTCTGGAAACACCATATATTTT. Translation gives CASSLVAGAVSGNTIYF.